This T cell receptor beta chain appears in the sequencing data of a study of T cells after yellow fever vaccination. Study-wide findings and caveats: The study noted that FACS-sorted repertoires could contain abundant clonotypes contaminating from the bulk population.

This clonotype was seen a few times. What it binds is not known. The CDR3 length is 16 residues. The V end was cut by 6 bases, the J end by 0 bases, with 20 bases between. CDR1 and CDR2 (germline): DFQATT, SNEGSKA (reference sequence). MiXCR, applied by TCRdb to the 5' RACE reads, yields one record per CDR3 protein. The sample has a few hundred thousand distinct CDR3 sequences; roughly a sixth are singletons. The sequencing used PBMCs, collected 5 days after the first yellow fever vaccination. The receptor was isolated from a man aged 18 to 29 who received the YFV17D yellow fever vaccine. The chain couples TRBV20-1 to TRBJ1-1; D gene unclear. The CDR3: CSAPRAGSKMNTEAFF. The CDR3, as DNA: TGCAGTGCCCCCCGAGCGGGATCAAAAATGAACACTGAAGCTTTCTTT.